This TCR beta chain was captured in a study of T cells after yellow fever vaccination. Study-wide findings and caveats: Post-booster repertoires again held most primary-vaccination clones (96% CD4, over 80% CD8). A weaker but faster secondary response was observed, peaking on day 5 versus 15.

Comments on this clonotype: Its antigen is not known.

The V segment lost 7 bases and the J segment 1 base; nucleotides outside the gene matches: 8. The CDR3 is made up of 15 amino acids. Universal primer sites and UMIs were introduced during 5'RACE template-switching synthesis of TCR cDNA. TCRdb redid the calling of the 5' RACE reads with MiXCR, one entry per CDR3 protein. The data hold 400,000 or so distinct CDR3 sequences, with approximately 5.7% observed a single time. This receptor was obtained from a man aged 25-45 years who received the YFV17D yellow fever vaccine. The chain has TRBV12-3 or TRBV12-4 and TRBJ1-1; 8 bases line up with TRBD1. Material: PBMCs, obtained 5 days after the yellow fever booster vaccination. The CDR3 loop is CASTPRQGTNTEAFF. In DNA, the CDR3 is TGTGCCAGCACCCCTAGACAGGGGACGAACACTGAAGCTTTCTTT.